These T cell receptor beta chains were read from a single sample in a study of somatic mutations in cytotoxic T cells in rheumatoid arthritis. Sequenced by immunoSEQ multiplex PCR; TCRdb stores in-frame clones only, minus some. The sample records over 7,000 clones, nearly 80% being singletons. The specimen was CD8+ T cells sorted from blood. The receptors shown here come from an adult with rheumatoid arthritis. Both conserved end residues are part of each CDR3. The D gene is left open where the match is weak.

>TRBJ1-3|15|TRBV7-9|-
TGTGCCAGCAGCTTAGTTGGGGGCGCGGGAAACACCATATATTTT
CASSLVGGAGNTIYF
>TRBJ1-3|14|TRBV7-8|-
TGTGCCAGCAGCTTTGGTGCAGTGGGAAACACCATATATTTT
CASSFGAVGNTIYF
>TRBJ1-5|15|TRBV11-2|TRBD1
TGTGCCAGCAGCTTAGGGACAGGGAGCTTGGCGCCCCAGCATTTT
CASSLGTGSLAPQHF
>TRBJ2-3|12|TRBV28|-
TGTGCCAGCAGCTACAGACCTGATACGCAGTATTTT
CASSYRPDTQYF
>TRBJ2-1|15|TRBV13|TRBD1
TGTGCCAGCAGTTCCGTGACAGGGGGGTATGGCGAGCAGTTCTTC
CASSSVTGGYGEQFF
>TRBJ2-7|13|TRBV29-1|TRBD1
TGCAGCGTTGCGGACAGGGGGCTCTACGAGCAGTACTTC
CSVADRGLYEQYF
>TRBJ2-1|15|TRBV9|-
TGTGCCAGCAGCGTAGTCGGGGGCCCCTACAATGAGCAGTTCTTC
CASSVVGGPYNEQFF
>TRBJ2-5|14|TRBV4-1|-
TGCGCCAGCAGCCAAGTGTCCTCCCAAGAGACCCAGTACTTC
CASSQVSSQETQYF
>TRBJ1-1|14|TRBV16|-
TGTGCCAGCAGCCAATCAGGGAGATACACTGAAGCTTTCTTT
CASSQSGRYTEAFF
>TRBJ1-3|16|TRBV27|-
TGTGCCAGCAGTCCCCACAAAGGGGGTCCCGGAAACACCATATATTTT
CASSPHKGGPGNTIYF